The 2 T cell receptor beta chains below were found in one sample sequenced in a study of T-cell memory formation after mild COVID-19. TCRdb reanalysed the 5' RACE reads using MiXCR and keeps one entry per CDR3 protein. The table has over 350,000 distinct CDR3 sequences, 20% to 25% seen once; the top ten hold around 8.8%. The specimen was PBMCs or a T cell subset sorted from them (not recorded which). These receptors were obtained from an adult woman who had mild COVID-19 (a few samples of this study predate the infection). Cell type and time point are not known.

This clonotype was seen repeatedly, ten times or more. In DNA form, the CDR3 reads TGCGCCAGCAGCTTGGGCTATGGCTACACCTTC. It specifies CASSLGYGYTF. This chain connects TRBV5-1 to TRBJ1-2; no reliable D call. Germline values: CDR1 SGHRS, CDR2 YFSETQ. The CDR3 contains 11 residues. V dropped 0 bases and J dropped 4 bases, with 1 base sitting between them.

This clonotype was seen a handful of times. This rearrangement joins TRBV6-6 to TRBJ1-1; D possibly corresponds to TRBD1 (6 bases). The length of the CDR3 is 14 residues. Germline values: CDR1 MNHNY, CDR2 SVGAGI (reference sequence). Trimming pared 6 bases from V and 1 base from J, leaving 12 bases between. CDR3 sequence (DNA): TGTGCCAGCAGAATACAGGGCACGAACACTGAAGCTTTCTTT. Residues: CASRIQGTNTEAFF.